This TCR beta chain was profiled in a study of regulatory T cells in long-lasting Graves disease (dated by TCRdb to the early 2020s). General notes on the study: In the newly diagnosed Graves' disease group, patients had been taking antithyroid drugs for less than 3 months. TCR sequencing covered roughly 13 persistent and 20 newly diagnosed Graves' disease patients, around 35 samples in total. The study took place in China and was registered as a clinical trial. This study used TCR sequencing and RNA sequencing of peripheral blood to compare persistent Graves' disease patients against newly diagnosed Graves' disease patients. The paper's findings and limits, for the study overall: Persistent patients shared more public clonotypes among themselves (around 2,800) than newly diagnosed patients did (over 950). The authors acknowledged the small sample size as a limitation that may reduce accuracy. The study examined only peripheral blood because the primary lesion, thyroid tissue, could not be accessed. Compared with newly diagnosed patients, persistent Graves' disease patients had lower TCR Shannon entropy and fewer highly expanded clones, which suggests clonal expansion. Sequencing and analysis were limited to the TCR beta chain.

The sample's time point label, decoded: newly diagnosed GD, antithyroid drugs for less than 3 months. RNA was extracted from PBMCs in TRIzol for both TCR sequencing and RNA sequencing. The diagnosis of Graves' disease followed American Thyroid Association guidelines. The patients came from an endocrinology department in Xi'an, China. Each patient gave approximately 10 milliliters of peripheral blood, collected in an EDTA anticoagulant tube. Ficoll Paque Plus density gradient separation was used to isolate PBMCs, and no further T cell sorting was performed. RNA quality was checked with an Agilent 2100 Bioanalyzer and agarose gel, and concentration with a NanoDrop 2000. This clonotype was seen repeatedly, ten times or more. What this receptor recognizes is not known. No base quality values were provided; no much bigger clone lies one nucleotide off. The library was produced with multiplex PCR. The sequencing machine was an Illumina HiSeq 4000. iRepertoire HTBI primers and Arm-PCR amplification of CDR3 regions were used to construct TCR beta libraries. Gel purification was performed on PCR products prior to sequencing. Under the source paper's analysis protocol: A total of fewer than 70 TRBV and approximately 13 TRBJ segments were identified across samples and were used for gene usage analysis of CDR3 amino acid clonotypes. Filtered high-quality paired reads were merged into contigs using COPE and FqMerger. Contigs were aligned with BLAST to IMGT TRBV, TRBD and TRBJ reference genes, and CDR3 was defined per IMGT. Clonotypes above 0.1% frequency were classified as highly expanded clones. Shannon entropy served as the measure of repertoire diversity, while the Gini coefficient captured V-J evenness. A clonotype was considered public if more than one individual shared it. Starting from the raw public reads, TCRdb applied fastp trimming at Q25, assembled clones with MiXCR and retained in-frame beta chains. Every distinct CDR3 protein forms one entry, paired with its most common genes and DNA. The V and J calls were not made by the authors but by TCRdb's processing. A total of hundreds of thousands of distinct CDR3 sequences appear in this sample, roughly 14% of them only once. The top ten constitute about 9.1% of the sample.

These data also featured in a second study, about T cells in Graves' hyperthyroidism and ophthalmopathy. The second study reports: Stable Graves' hyperthyroidism was defined as the absence of progression to ophthalmopathy over 18 months of follow-up. Hyperthyroidism patients were newly diagnosed, with disease duration under 2 months, and aged 18 to 65 years. Patients with uncontrolled infections, other autoimmune diseases, pregnancy or lactation were excluded. Diagnoses were established on the basis of clinical symptoms, serum thyroxine and TRAb, thyroid ultrasound, and orbital computed tomography. A first-round RT-PCR of the TCR CDR3 used the HTBI primer set with the Qiagen OneStep RT-PCR kit. Blood samples also contained most of the expanded thyroid clonotypes (frequency above 0.001), which suggests that blood repertoires may reflect thyroid immune responses. In cross-validation, a model built on a 13 V-J signature told ophthalmopathy apart from stable hyperthyroidism with about 90% sensitivity and roughly 83% specificity, and in testing the same model reached 80%/75%. In validation, the model predicted progression to ophthalmopathy with about 71% sensitivity and roughly 75% specificity, a median of approximately 6.7 months before onset. To identify TCR V-J signatures that set the groups apart, the researchers used a discovery cohort of about a hundred patients, made up of some 41 with Graves' ophthalmopathy and some 60 with stable Graves' hyperthyroidism. An independent validation cohort of about 20 hyperthyroidism patients and 17 patients who later progressed to ophthalmopathy tested prospective prediction of ophthalmopathy. The 75 to 100 discovery patients were randomly split 7:3 into training and test sets. In about 6 Graves' hyperthyroidism patients, the study also compared T-cell repertoires from thyroid tissue with T-cell repertoires from blood. After sampling, hyperthyroidism patients received methimazole starting at 30 mg daily, and ophthalmopathy patients received high-dose intravenous methylprednisolone. The libraries were constructed in a second round of multiplex PCR and then size-selected and purified. Paired-end sequencing of the libraries was performed with 100 bp reads on an Illumina HiSeq2000. SOAPnuke was used to process the raw data, removing reads that contained adapters or uncalled bases, had a mean Phred below 15, or lacked an exact match to the constant primer or identifier. High-quality paired reads were merged with COPE v1.2.5, and unique nucleotide sequences were defined as clonotypes. Clonotypes were aligned to IMGT TRBV, TRBD and TRBJ reference segments using MiTCR v1.1. The analysis included only V-J combinations with a frequency above 0.0001, which together covered roughly 99% of the repertoires. The TCS score was defined as the ratio of F50 (clonal expansion) to E x V (chaos), calculated using BLOSUM62-based TCRdist between CDR3 peptides within each V-J. Welch's t-statistics and random forest reduced roughly 540 V-J features to about 12, which were used in a naive Bayes classifier (R e1071). No statistical method was used to fix the sample size in advance, and group allocation was not hidden from the investigators. The paper describes TCR Vbeta CDR3 sequencing of 140 or so peripheral blood samples, made up of about 40 ophthalmopathy patients, some 76 hyperthyroidism patients and roughly 17 progressor patients.

The sequences come from peripheral blood mononuclear cells (PBMCs), collected at new diagnosis, from a patient treated with antithyroid drugs. The receptor's source is a man under 40 with Graves disease. Donor details come from another sample of the same person, matched by shared clones.

The CDR3 reads CASMGVATDTQYF. The sequence in DNA is TGTGCCAGCATGGGGGTTGCCACAGATACGCAGTATTTT. Recombination connected TRBV12-3 or TRBV12-4 to TRBJ2-3, with a tentative D call of TRBD1 or TRBD2, each matching 5 bases. CDR3 length: 13 amino acids, cysteine to phenylalanine. Of all the DNA, just the CDR3 is kept, 39 bases in frame from base 1. V loses 7 bases, J loses 2 bases, and the germline ends lie 10 bases apart.